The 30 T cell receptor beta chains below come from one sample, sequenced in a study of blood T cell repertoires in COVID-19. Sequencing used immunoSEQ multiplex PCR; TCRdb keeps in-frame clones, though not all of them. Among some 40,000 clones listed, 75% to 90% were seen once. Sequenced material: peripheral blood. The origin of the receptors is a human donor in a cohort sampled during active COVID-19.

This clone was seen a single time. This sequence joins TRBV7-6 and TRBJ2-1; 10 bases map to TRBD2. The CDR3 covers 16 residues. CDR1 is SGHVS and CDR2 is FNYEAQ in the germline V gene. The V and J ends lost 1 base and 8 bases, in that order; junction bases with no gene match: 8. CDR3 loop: CASSLGSSGGSYEQFF. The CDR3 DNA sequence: TGTGCCAGCAGCTTAGGCTCTAGCGGGGGATCGTATGAGCAGTTCTTC.

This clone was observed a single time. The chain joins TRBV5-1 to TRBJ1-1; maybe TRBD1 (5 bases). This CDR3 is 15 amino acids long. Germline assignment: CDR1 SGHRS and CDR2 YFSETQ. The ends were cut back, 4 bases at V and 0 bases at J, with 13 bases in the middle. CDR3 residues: CASSPREGMNTEAFF. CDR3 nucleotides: TGCGCCAGCAGCCCGCGGGAGGGGATGAACACTGAAGCTTTCTTT. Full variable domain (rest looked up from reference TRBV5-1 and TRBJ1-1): KAGVTQTPRYLIKTRGQQVTLSCSPISGHRSVSWYQQTPGQGLQFLFEYFSETQRNKGNFPGRFSGRQFSNSRSEMNVSTLELGDSALYLCASSPREGMNTEAFFGQGTRLTVV.

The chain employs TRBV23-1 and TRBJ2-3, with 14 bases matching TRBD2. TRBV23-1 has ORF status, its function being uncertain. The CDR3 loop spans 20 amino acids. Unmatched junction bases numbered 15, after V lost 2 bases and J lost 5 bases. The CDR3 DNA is TGCGCCAGCAGTCAAAATACCCTAAGGGGCGGGACTAGCGGGGGAGATACGCAGTATTTT. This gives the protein CASSQNTLRGGTSGGDTQYF.

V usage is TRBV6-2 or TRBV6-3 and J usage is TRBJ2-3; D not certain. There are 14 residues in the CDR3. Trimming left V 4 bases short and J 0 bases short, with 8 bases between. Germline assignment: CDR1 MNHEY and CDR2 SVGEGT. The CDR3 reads CASSSRPSTDTQYF. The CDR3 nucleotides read TGTGCCAGCAGTTCTCGTCCCAGCACAGATACGCAGTATTTT.

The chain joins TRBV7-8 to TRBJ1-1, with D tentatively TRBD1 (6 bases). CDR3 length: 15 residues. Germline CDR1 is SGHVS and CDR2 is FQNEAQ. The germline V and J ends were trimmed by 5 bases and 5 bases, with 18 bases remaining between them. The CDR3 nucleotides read TGTGCCAGCAGCAAAGAGGGACAATTACGAACTGAAGCTTTCTTT. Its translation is CASSKEGQLRTEAFF.

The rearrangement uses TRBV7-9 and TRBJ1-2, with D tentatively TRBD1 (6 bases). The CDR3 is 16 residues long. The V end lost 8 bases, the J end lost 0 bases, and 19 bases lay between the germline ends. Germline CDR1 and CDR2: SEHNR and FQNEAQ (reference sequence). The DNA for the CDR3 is TGTGCCAGCGTGGGGGGGCCGGGACACCCTAACTATGGCTACACCTTC. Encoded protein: CASVGGPGHPNYGYTF. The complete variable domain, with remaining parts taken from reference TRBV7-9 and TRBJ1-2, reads DTGVSQNPRHKITKRGQNVTFRCDPISEHNRLYWYRQTLGQGPEFLTYFQNEAQLEKSRLLSDRFSAERPKGSFSTLEIQRTEQGDSAMYLCASVGGPGHPNYGYTFGSGTRLTVV.

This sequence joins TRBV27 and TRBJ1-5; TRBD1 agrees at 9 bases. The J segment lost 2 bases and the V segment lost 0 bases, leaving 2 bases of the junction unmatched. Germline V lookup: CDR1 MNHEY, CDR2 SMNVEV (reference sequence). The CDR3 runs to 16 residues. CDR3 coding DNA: TGTGCCAGCAGTTTATCGTGGACAGGGGGCAATCAGCCCCAGCATTTT. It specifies CASSLSWTGGNQPQHF.

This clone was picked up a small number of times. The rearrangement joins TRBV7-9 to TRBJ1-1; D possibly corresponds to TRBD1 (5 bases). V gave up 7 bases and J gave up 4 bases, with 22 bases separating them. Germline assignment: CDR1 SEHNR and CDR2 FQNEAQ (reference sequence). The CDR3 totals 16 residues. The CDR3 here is CASNPLDGGGVTEAFF. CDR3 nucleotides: TGTGCCAGCAATCCCCTCGATGGGGGAGGGGTCACTGAAGCTTTCTTT.

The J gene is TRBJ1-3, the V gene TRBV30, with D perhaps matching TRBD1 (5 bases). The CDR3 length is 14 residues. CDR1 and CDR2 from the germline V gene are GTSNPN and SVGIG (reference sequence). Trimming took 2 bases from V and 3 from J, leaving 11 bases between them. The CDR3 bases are TGTGCCTGGAGTCGACAGAGTTTTGGAAACACCATATATTTT. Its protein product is CAWSRQSFGNTIYF.

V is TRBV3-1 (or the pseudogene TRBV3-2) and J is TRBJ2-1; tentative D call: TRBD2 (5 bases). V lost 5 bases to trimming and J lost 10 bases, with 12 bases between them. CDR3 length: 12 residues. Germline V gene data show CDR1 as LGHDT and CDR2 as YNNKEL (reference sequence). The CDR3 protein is CASSFRGREQFF. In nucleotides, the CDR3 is TGTGCCAGCAGCTTTCGGGGTAGAGAGCAGTTCTTC.

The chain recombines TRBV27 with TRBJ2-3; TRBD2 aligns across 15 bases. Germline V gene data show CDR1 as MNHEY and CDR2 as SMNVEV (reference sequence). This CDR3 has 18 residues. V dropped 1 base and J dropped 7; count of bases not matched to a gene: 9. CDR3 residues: CASSLFGRTSGRENTQYF. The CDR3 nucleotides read TGTGCCAGCAGTTTATTCGGGAGGACTAGCGGGAGGGAGAATACGCAGTATTTT.

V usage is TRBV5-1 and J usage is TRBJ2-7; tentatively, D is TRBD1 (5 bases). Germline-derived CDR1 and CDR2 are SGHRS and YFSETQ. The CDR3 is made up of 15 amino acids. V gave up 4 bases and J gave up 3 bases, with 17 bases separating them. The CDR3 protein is CASSPGGAVFYEQYF. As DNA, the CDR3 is TGCGCCAGCAGCCCAGGTGGGGCAGTATTCTACGAGCAGTACTTC.

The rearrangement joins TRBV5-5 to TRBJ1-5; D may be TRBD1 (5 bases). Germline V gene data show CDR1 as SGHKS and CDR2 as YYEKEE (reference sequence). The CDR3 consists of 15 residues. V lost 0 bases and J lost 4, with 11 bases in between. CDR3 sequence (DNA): TGTGCCAGCAGCTTGGCCGTGACAGCTAATCAGCCCCAGCATTTT. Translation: CASSLAVTANQPQHF.

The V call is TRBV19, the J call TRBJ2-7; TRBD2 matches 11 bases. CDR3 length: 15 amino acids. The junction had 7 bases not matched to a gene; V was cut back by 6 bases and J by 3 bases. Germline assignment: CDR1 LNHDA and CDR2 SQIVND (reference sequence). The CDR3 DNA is TGTGCCAGTAGAGTCGCTAGCGGGGGGCGCTACGAGCAGTACTTC. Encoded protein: CASRVASGGRYEQYF.

Here the CDR3 DNA reads TGTGCCAGCTCACCACCGGCAGGGGCTGAAAAACTGTTTTTT. Its translation: CASSPPAGAEKLFF. The J gene is TRBJ1-4, the V gene TRBV18; possibly TRBD1 for D (6 bases). Germline lookup yields CDR1 KGHSH and CDR2 LQKENI. This CDR3 has 14 amino acids. Trimming left V 0 bases short and J 7 bases short, with 9 bases between.

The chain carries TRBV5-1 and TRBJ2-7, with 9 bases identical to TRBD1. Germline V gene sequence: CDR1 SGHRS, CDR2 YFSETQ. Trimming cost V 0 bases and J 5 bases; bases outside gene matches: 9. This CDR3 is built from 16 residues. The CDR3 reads CASSLAPGTGNHEQYF. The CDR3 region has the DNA TGCGCCAGCAGCTTGGCACCAGGGACAGGGAATCACGAGCAGTACTTC.

The CDR3 is CASSDGRGLIGYTF. The CDR3 nucleotides read TGTGCCAGCAGTGACGGCAGGGGGCTTATTGGCTACACCTTC. The J gene is TRBJ1-2, the V gene TRBV11-1; TRBD1 matches 8 bases. The CDR3 covers 14 residues. CDR1 is SGHAT and CDR2 is FQDESV in the germline V gene (reference sequence). J lost 7 bases, V lost 6 bases, and 10 bases had no gene match.

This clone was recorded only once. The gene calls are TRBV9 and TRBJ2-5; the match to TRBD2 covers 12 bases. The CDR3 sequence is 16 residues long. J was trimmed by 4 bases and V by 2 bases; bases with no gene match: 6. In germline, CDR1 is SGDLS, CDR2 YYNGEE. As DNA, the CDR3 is TGTGCCAGCAGCGTGACTAGCGGGAGATTAGGAGAGACCCAGTACTTC. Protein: CASSVTSGRLGETQYF.

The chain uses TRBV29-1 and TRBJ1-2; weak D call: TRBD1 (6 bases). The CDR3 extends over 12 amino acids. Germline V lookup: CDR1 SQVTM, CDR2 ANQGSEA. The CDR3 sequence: CNVQGGDYGYTF. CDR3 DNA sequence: TGCAACGTACAGGGTGGGGACTATGGCTACACCTTC.

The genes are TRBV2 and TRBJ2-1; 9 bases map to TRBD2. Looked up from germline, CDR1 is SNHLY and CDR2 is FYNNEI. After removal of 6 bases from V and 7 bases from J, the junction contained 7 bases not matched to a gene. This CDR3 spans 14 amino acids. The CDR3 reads CASRAGGPTNEQFF. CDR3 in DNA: TGTGCCAGCAGGGCGGGGGGGCCTACGAATGAGCAGTTCTTC.

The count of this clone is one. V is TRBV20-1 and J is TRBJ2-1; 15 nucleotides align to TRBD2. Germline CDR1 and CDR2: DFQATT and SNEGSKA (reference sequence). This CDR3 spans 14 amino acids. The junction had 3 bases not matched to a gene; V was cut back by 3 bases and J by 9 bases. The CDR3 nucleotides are TGCAGTGCTAGTCGGACTAGCGGGAGGGGTGAGCAGTTCTTC. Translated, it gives CSASRTSGRGEQFF.

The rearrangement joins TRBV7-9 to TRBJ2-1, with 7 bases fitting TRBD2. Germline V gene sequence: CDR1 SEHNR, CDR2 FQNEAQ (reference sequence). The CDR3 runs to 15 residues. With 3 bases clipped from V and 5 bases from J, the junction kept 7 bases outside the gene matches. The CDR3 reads CASSLRWEGNNEQFF. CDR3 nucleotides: TGTGCCAGCAGCTTGAGGTGGGAGGGCAACAATGAGCAGTTCTTC.

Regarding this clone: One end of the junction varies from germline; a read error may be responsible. The CDR3: CASSRRDSHNEQFF. The CDR3 coding sequence is TGTGCCAGCAGCCGAAGGGACTCCCACAATGAGCAGTTCTTC. The chain combines TRBV5-5 with TRBJ2-1; tentative D call: TRBD2 (6 bases). Germline CDR1 is SGHKS and CDR2 is YYEKEE (reference sequence). The CDR3 runs to 14 residues.

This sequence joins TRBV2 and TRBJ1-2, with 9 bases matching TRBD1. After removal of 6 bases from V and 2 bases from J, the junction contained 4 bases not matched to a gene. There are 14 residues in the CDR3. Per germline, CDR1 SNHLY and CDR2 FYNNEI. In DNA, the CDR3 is TGTGCCAGCAGCCGGGACAGGGAAAACTATGGCTACACCTTC. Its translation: CASSRDRENYGYTF.

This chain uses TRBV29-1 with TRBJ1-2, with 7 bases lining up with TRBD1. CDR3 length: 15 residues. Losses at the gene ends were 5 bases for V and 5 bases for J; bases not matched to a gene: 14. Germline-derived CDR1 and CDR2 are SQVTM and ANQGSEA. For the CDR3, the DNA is TGCAGCGTTACACGTGACAGGGCCCTTTCTTATGGCTACACCTTC. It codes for CSVTRDRALSYGYTF.

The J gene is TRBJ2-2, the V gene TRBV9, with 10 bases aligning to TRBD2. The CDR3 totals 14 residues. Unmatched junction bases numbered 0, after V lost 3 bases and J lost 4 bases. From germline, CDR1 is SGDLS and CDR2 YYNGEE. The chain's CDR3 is CASSGTSGTGELFF. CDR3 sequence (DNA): TGTGCCAGCAGCGGGACTAGCGGCACCGGGGAGCTGTTTTTT.

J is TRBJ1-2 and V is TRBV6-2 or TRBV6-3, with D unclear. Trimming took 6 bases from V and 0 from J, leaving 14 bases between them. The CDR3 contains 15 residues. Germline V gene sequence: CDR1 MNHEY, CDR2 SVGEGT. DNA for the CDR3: TGTGCCAGCAGGCCTCCTCGTGGAGCTAACTATGGCTACACCTTC. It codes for CASRPPRGANYGYTF.

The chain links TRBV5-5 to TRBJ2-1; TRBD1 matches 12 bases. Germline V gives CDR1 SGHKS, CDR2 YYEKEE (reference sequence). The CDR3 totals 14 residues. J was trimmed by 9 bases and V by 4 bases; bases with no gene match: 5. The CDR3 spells CASSQGQGAGEQFF. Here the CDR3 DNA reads TGTGCCAGCAGCCAGGGACAGGGGGCCGGTGAGCAGTTCTTC.

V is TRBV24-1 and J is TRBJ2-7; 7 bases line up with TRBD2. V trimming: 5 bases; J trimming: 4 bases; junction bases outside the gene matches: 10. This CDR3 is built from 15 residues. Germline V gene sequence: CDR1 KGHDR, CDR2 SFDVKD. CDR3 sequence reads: CATSGGGLAGYEQYF. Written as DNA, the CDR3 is TGTGCCACCAGTGGGGGGGGACTCGCAGGTTACGAGCAGTACTTC.

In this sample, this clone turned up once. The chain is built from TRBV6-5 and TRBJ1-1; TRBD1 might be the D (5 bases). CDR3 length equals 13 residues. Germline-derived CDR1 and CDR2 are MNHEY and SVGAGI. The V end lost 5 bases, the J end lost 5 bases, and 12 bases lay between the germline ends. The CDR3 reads CASSPGGWTEAFF. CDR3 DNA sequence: TGTGCCAGCAGTCCCGGGGGTTGGACTGAAGCTTTCTTT.